The clone carrying this TCR beta chain was counted a few times. As yet, its antigen is unknown. This CDR3 contains 16 residues. Germline CDR1 is SGHTA and CDR2 is FQGNSA. The J segment lost 5 bases and the V segment lost 2 bases, leaving 10 bases of the junction unmatched. This record belongs to a study of response to subunit inactivated influenza vaccine. Study outcomes and limitations: The authors suggested that every seasonal influenza vaccination recruits few new T cells.

TCRdb reprocessed the RT-PCR reads via MiXCR and lists one record per CDR3 protein. The sample includes 500,000 to 550,000 distinct CDR3 sequences, less than 8% of them seen just once. Sequenced here: PBMCs from blood, sampled 23 to 25 months after vaccination. This receptor was taken from a man in his fifties or sixties who received an inactivated influenza vaccine. V is TRBV7-2 and J is TRBJ2-5; 8 bases fit TRBD2. CDR3 DNA: TGTGCCAGCAGCTTAAGCGGGGGTCTTATGGGGGAGACCCAGTACTTC. Protein sequence: CASSLSGGLMGETQYF.